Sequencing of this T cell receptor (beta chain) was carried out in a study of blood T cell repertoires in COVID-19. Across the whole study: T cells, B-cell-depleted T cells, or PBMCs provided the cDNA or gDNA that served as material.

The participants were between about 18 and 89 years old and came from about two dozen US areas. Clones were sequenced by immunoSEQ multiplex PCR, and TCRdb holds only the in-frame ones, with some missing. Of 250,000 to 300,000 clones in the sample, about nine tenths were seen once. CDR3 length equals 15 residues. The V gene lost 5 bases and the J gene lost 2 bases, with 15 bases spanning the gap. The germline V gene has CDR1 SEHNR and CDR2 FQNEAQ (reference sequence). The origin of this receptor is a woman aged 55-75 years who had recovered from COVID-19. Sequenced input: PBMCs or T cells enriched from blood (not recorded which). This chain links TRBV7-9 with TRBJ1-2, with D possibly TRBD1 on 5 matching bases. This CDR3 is CASSAPRETNYGYTF. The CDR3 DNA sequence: TGTGCCAGCAGCGCCCCCAGGGAAACCAACTATGGCTACACCTTC.